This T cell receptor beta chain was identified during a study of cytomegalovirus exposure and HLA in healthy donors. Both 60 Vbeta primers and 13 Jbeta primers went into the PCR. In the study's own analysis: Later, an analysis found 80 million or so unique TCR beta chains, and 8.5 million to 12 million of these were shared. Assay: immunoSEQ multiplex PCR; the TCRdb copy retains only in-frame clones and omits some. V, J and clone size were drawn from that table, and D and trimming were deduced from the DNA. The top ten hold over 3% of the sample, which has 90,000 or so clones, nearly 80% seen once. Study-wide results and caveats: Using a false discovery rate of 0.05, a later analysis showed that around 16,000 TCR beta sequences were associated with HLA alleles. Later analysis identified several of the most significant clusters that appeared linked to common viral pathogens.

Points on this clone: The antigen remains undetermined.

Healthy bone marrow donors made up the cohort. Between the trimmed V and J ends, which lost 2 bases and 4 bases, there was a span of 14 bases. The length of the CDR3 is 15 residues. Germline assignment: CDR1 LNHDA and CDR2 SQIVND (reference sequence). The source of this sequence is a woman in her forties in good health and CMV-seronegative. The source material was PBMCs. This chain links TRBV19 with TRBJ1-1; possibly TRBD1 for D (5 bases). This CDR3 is CASSIWGSLSTEAFF. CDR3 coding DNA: TGTGCCAGTAGTATATGGGGCTCGTTGAGCACTGAAGCTTTCTTT.